Presented here are 14 T cell receptor beta chains from one specimen sequenced in a study of Ad26.COV2.S vaccination and SARS-CoV-2 variants. Clones were read by immunoSEQ multiplex PCR, and TCRdb kept only the in-frame ones, dropping some. The sample holds 350,000 to 400,000 clones, roughly nine tenths seen once. The treatment here: roughly 20 received Ad26.COV2.S at low or high dose, single or two shots; about 5 received placebo; per-sample allocation not given. At day 63 after the first vaccine or placebo injection, samples were drawn. Material: peripheral blood, obtained in a trial of Ad26.COV2.S vaccine versus placebo. Every receptor here comes from a person between 18 and 65 years old who received the Ad26.COV2.S COVID-19 vaccine or a placebo.

The chain joins TRBV10-3 to TRBJ2-1; 15 nucleotides agree with TRBD2. Per germline, CDR1 ENHRY and CDR2 SYGVKD. Unmatched junction bases numbered 6, after V lost 10 bases and J lost 5 bases. The CDR3 totals 15 residues. The CDR3 region is CATGTSGGQNNEQFF. CDR3 DNA sequence: TGTGCCACCGGGACTAGCGGGGGGCAAAACAATGAGCAGTTCTTC.

This clone is a singleton in its sample. V gene TRBV2 combines with J gene TRBJ2-1; 7 positions match TRBD2. The length of the CDR3 is 13 residues. V lost 6 bases and J lost 6; bases outside the gene matches: 5. Looked up from germline, CDR1 is SNHLY and CDR2 is FYNNEI. The CDR3 nucleotides read TGTGCCAGCAGGGCCACTAGCGCCAATGAGCAGTTCTTC. Translating it yields CASRATSANEQFF.

This clone was detected a few times. V and J are TRBV19 and TRBJ1-6, with D hard to call. V lost 5 bases to trimming and J lost 13 bases, with 15 bases between them. This CDR3 is 13 amino acids long. CDR1 is LNHDA, CDR2 SQIVND, per germline (reference sequence). The CDR3, as DNA: TGTGCCAGTAGTGGACCGCGGCGGGAGCCCCTCCACTTT. As protein: CASSGPRREPLHF.

V and J are TRBV6-5 and TRBJ2-7; D is possibly TRBD2 (5 bases). The CDR3 has 14 amino acids. Germline loops: CDR1 MNHEY, CDR2 SVGAGI. The V gene lost 0 bases and the J gene lost 7 bases, with 13 bases spanning the gap. In DNA form, the CDR3 reads TGTGCCAGCAGTTACTCCCGGGGTTCCGGAGAGCAGTACTTC. Translation: CASSYSRGSGEQYF.

V gene TRBV30 combines with J gene TRBJ1-1; D remains unclear. Per the germline V gene, CDR1 is GTSNPN and CDR2 is SVGIG (reference sequence). Trimming removed 4 bases from V and 4 bases from J, with 13 bases in between. The CDR3 runs to 13 residues. The CDR3 reads CAWTWPSSTEAFF. The DNA of the CDR3 is TGTGCCTGGACGTGGCCAAGCTCCACTGAAGCTTTCTTT.

This chain connects TRBV4-2 to TRBJ2-3; D call uncertain. The CDR3 consists of 16 residues. Germline values: CDR1 LGHNA, CDR2 YNFKEQ. V lost 1 base and J lost 0, with 11 bases in between. The CDR3 loop is CASSQGRRTSTDTQYF. The CDR3 DNA reads TGTGCCAGCAGCCAAGGACGCAGAACTAGCACAGATACGCAGTATTTT.

DNA of the CDR3: TGTGCCAGCAGCCGATCAGACACAAGCTCCTACAATGAGCAGTTCTTC. Translated, it gives CASSRSDTSSYNEQFF. The genes are TRBV16 and TRBJ2-1; D unclear. There are 16 residues in the CDR3. Looked up from germline, CDR1 is KGHSY and CDR2 is FQNENV. V lost 4 bases, J lost 0 bases, and 13 bases lay in between.

V usage is TRBV13 and J usage is TRBJ1-1, with D unresolved. The CDR3 contains 12 residues. Trimming removed 5 bases from V and 8 bases from J, with 12 bases in between. Germline CDR1 reads PRHDT; CDR2 reads FYEKMQ (reference sequence). CDR3 residues: CASSHRALEAFF. As DNA, the CDR3 is TGTGCCAGCAGCCACCGAGCTCTGGAAGCTTTCTTT. The full variable domain, its missing parts supplied by reference TRBV13 and TRBJ1-1, is AAGVIQSPRHLIKEKRETATLKCYPIPRHDTVYWYQQGPGQDPQFLISFYEKMQSDKGSIPDRFSAQQFSDYHSELNMSSLELGDSALYFCASSHRALEAFFGQGTRLTVV.

This rearrangement joins TRBV6-5 to TRBJ1-5; D uncertain. Trimming took 6 bases from V and 10 from J, leaving 10 bases between them. The CDR3 spans 11 residues. From germline, CDR1 is MNHEY and CDR2 SVGAGI. The DNA for the CDR3 is TGTGCCAGCAGCCAACCGGGCCCCCAGCATTTT. It specifies CASSQPGPQHF.

The chain employs TRBV19 and TRBJ1-2; 8 bases map to TRBD1. Germline CDR1 LNHDA, CDR2 SQIVND (reference sequence). This CDR3 comprises 13 residues. Trimming at V came to 9 bases and at J to 2 bases, leaving 5 bases not matched to a gene. In DNA, the CDR3 is TGTGCCAGCAACAGGGGGGGGAACTATGGCTACACCTTC. Translation: CASNRGGNYGYTF.

The chain couples TRBV6-5 to TRBJ2-3; possible D gene TRBD1, 6 bases. CDR3 length equals 14 residues. The V end lost 6 bases, the J end lost 0 bases, and 10 bases lay between the germline ends. Germline loops: CDR1 MNHEY, CDR2 SVGAGI. The CDR3 sequence: CASRQTGSTDTQYF. CDR3 coding DNA: TGTGCCAGCAGACAGACAGGCAGCACAGATACGCAGTATTTT.

The V and J genes are TRBV19 and TRBJ1-4, with 7 bases that match TRBD1. Trimming at V came to 9 bases and at J to 5 bases, leaving 9 bases not matched to a gene. Germline loops: CDR1 LNHDA, CDR2 SQIVND (reference sequence). The CDR3 runs 14 residues. CDR3 coding DNA: TGTGCCAGCAACGATGGGACAGTGAATGAAAAACTGTTTTTT. It yields the protein CASNDGTVNEKLFF.

The V call is TRBV5-4, the J call TRBJ1-1; weak D call: TRBD1 (5 bases). Germline V CDR1 and CDR2: SGHNT, YYREEE (reference sequence). The CDR3 consists of 14 residues. Trimming cost V 0 bases and J 7 bases, with 13 bases left between them. CDR3 sequence: CASSLAPGEIEAFF. Written as DNA, the CDR3 is TGTGCCAGCAGCTTGGCCCCGGGGGAGATTGAAGCTTTCTTT.

The chain joins TRBV12-3 or TRBV12-4 to TRBJ1-1; TRBD1 might be the D (6 bases). Between the trimmed V and J ends, which lost 5 bases and 6 bases, there was a span of 10 bases. The CDR3 is 12 residues long. The CDR3 spells CASSRQGPEAFF. The CDR3 nucleotides read TGTGCCAGCAGTAGGCAGGGGCCTGAAGCTTTCTTT.